The T cell receptor beta chain under discussion was sequenced for a study of OX40 agonist ivuxolimab in advanced cancers. Study information: Dosing consisted of intravenous ivuxolimab at 0.01 to 10 mg/kg every 2 weeks. Dose-escalation patients had hepatocellular carcinoma, melanoma, renal cell or head and neck cancer. Antecedent anti-PD-1, anti-PD-L1 or anti-CTLA-4 therapy was permissible, with 30% to 50% having received some.

Germline loops: CDR1 SGHTA, CDR2 FQGNSA. The CDR3 length is 14 residues. Unmatched junction bases numbered 4, after V lost 4 bases and J lost 7 bases. This clone has a count of ten or more. Profiled with immunoSEQ multiplex PCR; TCRdb holds only in-frame clones, not every one. The data show 7,000 to 9,500 clones, 55% to 85% seen once. The starting material was CD4+ or CD8+ T cells sorted from blood, obtained in a trial of the OX40 agonist ivuxolimab. The TCR sequence derives from an adult with an advanced solid tumor such as melanoma, head and neck, liver or kidney cancer. This sequence joins TRBV7-2 and TRBJ2-1, with 10 positions matching TRBD1. The CDR3 spells CASSWGTGENEQFF. The CDR3, as DNA: TGTGCCAGCAGCTGGGGGACAGGGGAAAATGAGCAGTTCTTC.